A single sample is the source of the 17 T cell receptor beta chains below, sequenced in a study of regulatory T cells in long-lasting Graves disease. Time point meaning: newly diagnosed GD, antithyroid drugs for less than 3 months. The TCR library used RNA extracted from PBMCs. Investigators prepared the TCR beta libraries by applying iRepertoire HTBI primers and Arm-PCR of CDR3 regions. TCRdb re-called the multiplex PCR reads through MiXCR, storing one row per CDR3 protein. Of fewer than 550,000 distinct CDR3 sequences listed, 16% are singletons. The same data also went into a second study, on T cells in Graves' hyperthyroidism and ophthalmopathy.

The sample in question was peripheral blood mononuclear cells (PBMCs), obtained at new diagnosis, from a patient treated with antithyroid drugs. Receptors originate from a woman aged 35-65 years with Graves disease.

The table lists this clonotype with many counts. V usage is TRBV6-1 and J usage is TRBJ1-2; tentatively, D is TRBD1 (5 bases). This CDR3 region has 15 residues. CDR1 and CDR2 (germline): MNHNS, SASEGT. V was clipped by 7 bases and J by 4 bases, with 19 bases between them. Written as DNA, the CDR3 is TGTGCCAGCACCACCGGGGGAGGGGCTGGCTATGGCTACACCTTC. Translating it yields CASTTGGGAGYGYTF.

This clonotype was seen many times. The gene calls are TRBV3-1 and TRBJ1-1, with unresolved D. V was trimmed by 3 bases and J by 5 bases, leaving 16 bases between them. Germline V gene data show CDR1 as LGHDT and CDR2 as YNNKEL (reference sequence). The CDR3 is 15 amino acids. The CDR3 DNA reads as TGTGCCAGCAGCCATGACGCGTGGTGGGCGACTGAAGCTTTCTTT. Translation: CASSHDAWWATEAFF. Supplemented by reference TRBV3-1 and TRBJ1-1, the full variable domain reads DTAVSQTPKYLVTQMGNDKSIKCEQNLGHDTMYWYKQDSKKFLKIMFSYNNKELIINETVPNRFSPKSPDKAHLNLHINSLELGDSAVYFCASSHDAWWATEAFFGQGTRLTVV.

The genes are TRBV18 and TRBJ2-7; D perhaps matches TRBD1 (5 bases). This CDR3 is built from 14 residues. V was shortened by 6 bases and J by 4 bases, with 16 bases between the two germline ends. In germline, CDR1 is KGHSH, CDR2 LQKENI. The CDR3 coding sequence is TGTGCCAGCTCTCCCCAGGGTAATAGGTACGAGCAGTACTTC. Protein: CASSPQGNRYEQYF.

J is TRBJ1-1 and V is TRBV3-1, with TRBD1 as a possible D gene (6 bases). Germline V gives CDR1 LGHDT, CDR2 YNNKEL (reference sequence). Trimming stripped 4 bases from V and 1 base from J, with 16 bases between. There are 16 residues in the CDR3. CDR3 residues: CASSLLMTGGNTEAFF. In DNA form, the CDR3 reads TGTGCCAGCAGCCTACTAATGACAGGCGGGAACACTGAAGCTTTCTTT.

The table lists this clonotype with many counts. This chain uses TRBV2 with TRBJ2-7, with TRBD2 matching over 8 bases. CDR1 is SNHLY, CDR2 FYNNEI, per germline. This CDR3 region has 13 residues. V was pared by 6 bases and J by 7 bases, with 8 bases of the junction left unmatched. This CDR3 reads CASRGSGGGEQYF. In nucleotides, the CDR3 is TGTGCCAGCAGGGGAAGCGGGGGTGGAGAGCAGTACTTC.

This clonotype was seen at least ten times. The chain links TRBV11-2 to TRBJ2-3; 11 bases fit TRBD2. CDR3 size: 16 residues. V shed 5 bases and J 10 bases; nucleotides not matched to a gene: 14. CDR1 and CDR2 from the germline V gene are SGHAT and FQNNGV. The chain's CDR3 is CASSPRTLTSGAAQYF. The DNA for the CDR3 is TGTGCCAGCAGCCCCAGAACCCTGACTAGCGGGGCTGCGCAGTATTTT.

This clonotype was counted ten times or more. The rearrangement uses TRBV20-1 and TRBJ1-2; 7 bases match TRBD1. V was pared by 3 bases and J by 14 bases, with 12 bases of the junction left unmatched. CDR3 length equals 12 residues. Germline CDR1 and CDR2: DFQATT and SNEGSKA (reference sequence). The chain's CDR3 is CSASQGEIGRTF. CDR3 nucleotide sequence: TGCAGTGCTAGCCAGGGGGAAATCGGCCGTACCTTC.

This clonotype was seen more than once but under ten times. This chain uses TRBV29-1 with TRBJ2-3; D not resolved. The CDR3 consists of 13 residues. With 8 bases removed from V and 1 base from J, the gap between germline ends came to 13 bases. Germline V gives CDR1 SQVTM, CDR2 ANQGSEA. The CDR3 is CSTDHSGTDTQYF. The CDR3 bases are TGCAGCACTGATCACTCAGGCACAGATACGCAGTATTTT.

This clonotype was observed at least ten times. The chain recombines TRBV13 with TRBJ2-7; D gene ambiguous. Germline CDR1 and CDR2: PRHDT and FYEKMQ (reference sequence). The CDR3 runs 13 residues. Trimming shortened V by 1 base and J by 4 bases, and 8 bases separated the two germline ends. The CDR3 spells CASSLATGYEQYF. CDR3 sequence (DNA): TGTGCCAGCAGCTTAGCTACCGGGTACGAGCAGTACTTC.

The gene calls are TRBV19 and TRBJ2-5; no firm D call. CDR1 is LNHDA and CDR2 is SQIVND in the germline V gene (reference sequence). There are 13 residues in the CDR3. V shed 4 bases and J shed 5 bases, with 11 bases lying between them. CDR3 in DNA: TGTGCCAGTAGTACTGGCGGTACGGAGACCCAGTACTTC. It yields the protein CASSTGGTETQYF.

The table lists this clonotype with many counts. This rearrangement joins TRBV15 to TRBJ2-5; TRBD1 matches at 9 bases. This CDR3 contains 15 residues. Unmatched junction bases numbered 7, after V lost 3 bases and J lost 5 bases. Germline V lookup: CDR1 LNHNV, CDR2 YYDKDF (reference sequence). The chain's CDR3 is CATSSETGGRETQYF. In DNA form, the CDR3 reads TGTGCCACCAGCAGTGAAACAGGGGGCCGGGAGACCCAGTACTTC.

This clonotype was counted many times. This rearrangement joins TRBV11-2 to TRBJ2-7; 8 nucleotides agree with TRBD1. CDR3 size: 14 residues. Germline CDR1 SGHAT, CDR2 FQNNGV. V lost 3 bases and J lost 4; bases outside the gene matches: 5. CDR3: CASSFLGQGYEQYF. DNA for the CDR3: TGTGCCAGCAGCTTTCTCGGACAGGGATACGAGCAGTACTTC.

In this sample, this clonotype turned up a few times. This chain connects TRBV28 to TRBJ2-3, with TRBD2 identical over 10 bases. The germline CDR1 and CDR2 sequences are MDHEN and SYDVKM. Losses at the gene ends were 3 bases for V and 2 bases for J; bases not matched to a gene: 5. This CDR3 spans 16 amino acids. The CDR3 spells CASSFPLAGNTDTQYF. The CDR3 DNA follows: TGTGCCAGCAGTTTCCCACTAGCGGGAAACACAGATACGCAGTATTTT.

This clonotype has ten or more counts. This chain joins TRBV6-5 and TRBJ1-2; D ambiguous. V was cut by 0 bases and J by 4 bases, with 6 bases left in between. This CDR3 region has 13 residues. CDR1 MNHEY and CDR2 SVGAGI come from the germline V gene. The CDR3 spells CASSYSGIYGYTF. The CDR3 nucleotides read TGTGCCAGCAGTTACTCGGGTATCTATGGCTACACCTTC.

This clonotype was seen repeatedly, ten times or more. This chain links TRBV24-1 with TRBJ1-2; perhaps TRBD1 as D (6 bases). V dropped 4 bases and J dropped 4 bases, with 9 bases sitting between them. The CDR3 is 13 residues long. Per the germline V gene, CDR1 is KGHDR and CDR2 is SFDVKD. Written as DNA, the CDR3 is TGTGCCACCAGTGACACAGGGAGCTATGGCTACACCTTC. Translated, it gives CATSDTGSYGYTF.

On this clonotype itself: A much larger clone sits a single nucleotide away, making a read error possible. The CDR3 carries no conserved terminal phenylalanine or tryptophan, so it likely arises from a read error. The chain combines TRBV20-1 with TRBJ2-3, with D possibly matching TRBD2 (7 bases). This CDR3 comprises 13 residues. Germline values: CDR1 DFQATT, CDR2 SNEGSKA (reference sequence). V shed 6 bases and J shed 4 bases, with 14 bases lying between them. The CDR3 region is CSARWGGPDTQYL. The CDR3 region has the DNA TGCAGTGCCCGCTGGGGGGGGCCAGATACGCAGTATCTT.

This clonotype was counted between two and nine times. The chain joins TRBV19 to TRBJ2-3; 9 nucleotides align to TRBD2. CDR3 length: 15 residues. The ends lost 5 bases at V and 5 bases at J; junction bases unmatched: 8. The germline CDR1 and CDR2 sequences are LNHDA and SQIVND (reference sequence). DNA for the CDR3: TGTGCCAGTAGTTCGGCGGGGGGGCACGAAGATACGCAGTATTTT. Translated, it gives CASSSAGGHEDTQYF. The whole variable domain, remainder taken from reference TRBV19 and TRBJ2-3, is DGGITQSPKYLFRKEGQNVTLSCEQNLNHDAMYWYRQDPGQGLRLIYYSQIVNDFQKGDIAEGYSVSREKKESFPLTVTSAQKNPTAFYLCASSSAGGHEDTQYFGPGTRLTVL.